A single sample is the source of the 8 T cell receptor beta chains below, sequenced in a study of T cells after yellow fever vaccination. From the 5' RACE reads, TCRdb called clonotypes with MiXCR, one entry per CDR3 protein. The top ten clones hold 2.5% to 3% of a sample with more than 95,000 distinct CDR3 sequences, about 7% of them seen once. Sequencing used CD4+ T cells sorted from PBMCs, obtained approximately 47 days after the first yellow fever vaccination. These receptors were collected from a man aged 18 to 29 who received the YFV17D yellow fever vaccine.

This chain's CDR3 is CASSRTGTGPVLTF. CDR3 nucleotides: TGTGCCAGCAGCCGGACCGGGACGGGCCCCGTCCTGACTTTC. The chain couples TRBV5-5 to TRBJ2-6; D may correspond to TRBD1 or TRBD2 (5 bases each). Germline CDR1 and CDR2: SGHKS and YYEKEE (reference sequence). There are 14 residues in the CDR3. Trimming left V 4 bases short and J 12 bases short, with 17 bases between.

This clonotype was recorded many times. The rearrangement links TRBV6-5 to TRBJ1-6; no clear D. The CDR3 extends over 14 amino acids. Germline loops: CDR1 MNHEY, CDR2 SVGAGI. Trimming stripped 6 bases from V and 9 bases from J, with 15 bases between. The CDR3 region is CASSLEGIGSPLHF. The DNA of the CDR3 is TGTGCCAGCAGCTTAGAAGGGATAGGTTCACCCCTCCACTTT.

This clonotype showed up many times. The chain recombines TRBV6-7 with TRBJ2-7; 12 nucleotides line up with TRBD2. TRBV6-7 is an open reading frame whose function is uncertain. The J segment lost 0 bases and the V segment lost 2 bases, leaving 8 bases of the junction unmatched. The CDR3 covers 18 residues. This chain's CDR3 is CASSYLGLAGKFSYEQYV. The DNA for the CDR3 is TGTGCCAGCAGTTACCTAGGACTAGCGGGGAAGTTCTCCTACGAGCAGTACGTC.

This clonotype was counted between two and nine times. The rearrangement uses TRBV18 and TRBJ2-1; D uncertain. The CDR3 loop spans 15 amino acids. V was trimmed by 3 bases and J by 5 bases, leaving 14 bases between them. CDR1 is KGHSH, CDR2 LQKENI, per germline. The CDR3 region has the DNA TGTGCCAGCTCACCGTTCCACTCAACGGACAATGAGCAGTTCTTC. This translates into CASSPFHSTDNEQFF.

CDR3: CAFCNPPAPLHF. The CDR3, as DNA: TGTGCCTTCTGTAACCCACCCGCACCCCTCCACTTT. V is TRBV11-2 and J is TRBJ1-6; D remains unclear. The V and J ends lost 11 bases and 11 bases respectively, with 16 bases between them. Germline V gene lookup returns CDR1 SGHAT and CDR2 FQNNGV. This CDR3 region has 12 residues.

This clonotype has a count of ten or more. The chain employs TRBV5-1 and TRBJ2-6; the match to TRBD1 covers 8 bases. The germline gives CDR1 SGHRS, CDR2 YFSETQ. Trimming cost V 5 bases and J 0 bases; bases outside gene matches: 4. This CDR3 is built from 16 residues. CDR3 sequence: CASSSGQGSGANVLTF. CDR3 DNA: TGCGCCAGCAGTTCAGGACAGGGCTCTGGGGCCAACGTCCTGACTTTC.

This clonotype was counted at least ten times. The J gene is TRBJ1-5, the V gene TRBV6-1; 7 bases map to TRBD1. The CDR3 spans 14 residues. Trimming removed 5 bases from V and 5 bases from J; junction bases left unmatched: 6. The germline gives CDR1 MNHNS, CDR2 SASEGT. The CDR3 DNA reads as TGTGCCAGCAGTCCCCACAGGGGTCATCAGCCCCAGCATTTT. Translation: CASSPHRGHQPQHF.

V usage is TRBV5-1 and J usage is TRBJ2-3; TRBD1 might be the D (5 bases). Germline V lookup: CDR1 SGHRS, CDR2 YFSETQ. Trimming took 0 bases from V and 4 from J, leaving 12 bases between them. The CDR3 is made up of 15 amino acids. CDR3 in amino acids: CASSLVGEGADTQYF. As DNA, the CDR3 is TGCGCCAGCAGCTTGGTTGGGGAAGGGGCAGATACGCAGTATTTT. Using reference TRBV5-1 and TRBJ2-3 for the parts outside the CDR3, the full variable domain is KAGVTQTPRYLIKTRGQQVTLSCSPISGHRSVSWYQQTPGQGLQFLFEYFSETQRNKGNFPGRFSGRQFSNSRSEMNVSTLELGDSALYLCASSLVGEGADTQYFGPGTRLTVL.